This TCR beta chain stems from a study of blood T cell repertoires in COVID-19. About the research overall: Collection of acute and convalescent COVID-19 samples took place in the United States, Italy and Spain. Sample material is recorded as cDNA or gDNA derived from T cells, B-cell-depleted T cells, or PBMCs.

In the original workflow: From reference gene primer amplification, estimates of nucleated cell counts were derived. Sequenced by immunoSEQ multiplex PCR; TCRdb stores in-frame clones only, minus some. Clonal size and the V and J genes are those of that table, whereas D and trimming came from the DNA. The table includes more than 250,000 clones, more than 70% detected once. J was trimmed by 3 bases and V by 1 base; bases with no gene match: 5. The CDR3 is made up of 16 amino acids. Germline CDR1 and CDR2: MGHRA and YSYEKL. Seattle's enrolled individuals joined amid active infection and were then monitored longitudinally.

Sequencing input: peripheral blood. This clonotype was obtained from a woman aged 25-40 years with COVID-19, enrolled during active disease. The chain has TRBV4-1 and TRBJ1-2; 10 bases line up with TRBD1. This CDR3 reads CASSQVSGTGDYGYTF. The CDR3 DNA reads as TGCGCCAGCAGCCAAGTCTCCGGGACAGGGGACTATGGCTACACCTTC.